This record covers a single T cell receptor beta chain. This specimen comes from a study of blood T cell repertoires in COVID-19. For the study at large: Sources were T cells, B-cell-depleted T cells, or PBMCs; the material itself was cDNA or gDNA.

As originally analysed: How many nucleated cells were present was estimated from reference gene primer amplification. Assay: immunoSEQ multiplex PCR; the TCRdb copy retains only in-frame clones and omits some. V and J calls and clone size come straight from that table; D and trimming were deduced from the DNA. The data contain about 50,000 clones, over 90% of them singletons. The sequenced sample consisted of peripheral blood. This sequence originates from a middle-aged man with active COVID-19.

The CDR3 spells CASSPLGGGPGEKLFF. In DNA, the CDR3 is TGTGCCAGCAGTCCGCTGGGGGGAGGGCCTGGGGAAAAACTGTTTTTT. The chain has TRBV27 and TRBJ1-4; maybe TRBD1 (5 bases). Germline V gene sequence: CDR1 MNHEY, CDR2 SMNVEV (reference sequence). V gave up 5 bases and J gave up 8 bases, with 21 bases separating them. The CDR3 runs 16 residues.